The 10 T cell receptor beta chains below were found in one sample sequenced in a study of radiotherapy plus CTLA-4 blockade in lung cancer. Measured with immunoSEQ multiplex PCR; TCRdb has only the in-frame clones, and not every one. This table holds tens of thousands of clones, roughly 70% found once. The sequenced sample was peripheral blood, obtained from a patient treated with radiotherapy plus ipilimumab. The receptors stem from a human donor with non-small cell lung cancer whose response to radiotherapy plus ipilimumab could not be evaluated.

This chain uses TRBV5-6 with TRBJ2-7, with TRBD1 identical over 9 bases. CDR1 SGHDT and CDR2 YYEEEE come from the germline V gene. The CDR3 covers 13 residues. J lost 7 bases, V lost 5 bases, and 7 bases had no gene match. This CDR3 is CASSRGQGREQYF. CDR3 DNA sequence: TGTGCCAGCAGTCGAGGACAGGGGAGGGAGCAGTACTTC. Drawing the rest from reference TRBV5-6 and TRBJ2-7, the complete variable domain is DAGVTQSPTHLIKTRGQQVTLRCSPKSGHDTVSWYQQALGQGPQFIFQYYEEEERQRGNFPDRFSGHQFPNYSSELNVNALLLGDSALYLCASSRGQGREQYFGPGTRLTVT.

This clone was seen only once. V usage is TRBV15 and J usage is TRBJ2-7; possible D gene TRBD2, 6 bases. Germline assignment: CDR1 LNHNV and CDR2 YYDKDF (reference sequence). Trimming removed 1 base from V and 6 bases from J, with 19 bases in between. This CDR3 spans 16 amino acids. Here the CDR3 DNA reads TGTGCCACCAGCAGAGGGTACGGGGGAGTGTCATCCGAGCAGTACTTC. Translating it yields CATSRGYGGVSSEQYF.

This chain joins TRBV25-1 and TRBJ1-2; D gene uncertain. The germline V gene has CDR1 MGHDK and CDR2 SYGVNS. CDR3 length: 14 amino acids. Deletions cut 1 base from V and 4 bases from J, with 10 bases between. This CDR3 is CASSESALLYGYTF. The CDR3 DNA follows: TGTGCCAGCAGTGAATCAGCGCTCCTCTATGGCTACACCTTC.

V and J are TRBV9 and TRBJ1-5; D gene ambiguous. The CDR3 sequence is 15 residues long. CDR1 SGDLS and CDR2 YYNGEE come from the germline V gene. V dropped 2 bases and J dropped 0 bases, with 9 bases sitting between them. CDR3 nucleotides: TGTGCCAGCAGCGTCGAGCCTTATAGCAATCAGCCCCAGCATTTT. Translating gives CASSVEPYSNQPQHF.

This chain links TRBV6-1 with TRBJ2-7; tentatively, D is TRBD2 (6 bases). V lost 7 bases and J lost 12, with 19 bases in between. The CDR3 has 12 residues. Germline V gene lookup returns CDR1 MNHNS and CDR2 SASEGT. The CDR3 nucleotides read TGTGCCAGCATTGGGGTGCGGGGAGTCCGGTACTTC. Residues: CASIGVRGVRYF.

The CDR3, as DNA: TGTGCCAGCAGCGGGGAATTTACAGACTACAATGAGCAGTTCTTC. This codes for CASSGEFTDYNEQFF. The chain links TRBV6-1 to TRBJ2-1; D possibly corresponds to TRBD2 (5 bases). Trimming pared 6 bases from V and 3 bases from J, leaving 15 bases between. This CDR3 comprises 15 residues. Germline V gives CDR1 MNHNS, CDR2 SASEGT.

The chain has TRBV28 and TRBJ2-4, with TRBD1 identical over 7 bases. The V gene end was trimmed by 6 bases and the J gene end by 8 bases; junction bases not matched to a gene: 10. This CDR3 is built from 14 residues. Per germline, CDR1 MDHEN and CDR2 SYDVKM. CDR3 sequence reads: CASSRTGVRDIQYF. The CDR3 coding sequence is TGTGCCAGCAGCCGCACAGGGGTTCGGGACATTCAGTACTTC.

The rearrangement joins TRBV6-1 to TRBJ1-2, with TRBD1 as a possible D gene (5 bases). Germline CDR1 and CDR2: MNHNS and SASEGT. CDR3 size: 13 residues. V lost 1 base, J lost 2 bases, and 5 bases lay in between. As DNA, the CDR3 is TGTGCCAGCAGTGAAGGACAGAACTATGGCTACACCTTC. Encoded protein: CASSEGQNYGYTF.

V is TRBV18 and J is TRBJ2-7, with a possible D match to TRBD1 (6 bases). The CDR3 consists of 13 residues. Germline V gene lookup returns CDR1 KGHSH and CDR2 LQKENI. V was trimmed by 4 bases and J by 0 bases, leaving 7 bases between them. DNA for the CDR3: TGTGCCAGCTCACAGGACAGCTCCTACGAGCAGTACTTC. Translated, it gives CASSQDSSYEQYF.

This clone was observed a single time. The CDR3 coding sequence is TGTGCCACCAGCAGAGATCAGTGGAGACAGCCCCAGCATTTT. It codes for CATSRDQWRQPQHF. This chain links TRBV15 with TRBJ1-5; the D is unclear. Germline lookup yields CDR1 LNHNV and CDR2 YYDKDF (reference sequence). Deletions cut 0 bases from V and 7 bases from J, with 10 bases between. CDR3 length equals 14 residues.